The clone carrying this TCR beta chain occurred many times. The time point is: patch test 2, 6 weeks after DPC sensitization. Sample treatment: therapeutic diphenylcyclopropenone sensitization with weekly scalp DPC. Germline V CDR1 and CDR2: SGHTA, FQGNSA. This CDR3 comprises 15 residues. V gave up 1 base and J gave up 0 bases, with 9 bases separating them. This entry comes from a study of human T cells and chemical hapten exposure. Each CDR3 protein is one row after TCRdb ran MiXCR on the RACE reads. The sample has over 70,000 distinct CDR3 sequences; roughly 12% are singletons. The chain employs TRBV7-2 and TRBJ1-2; D perhaps matches TRBD1 (6 bases). This TCR came from a man between 18 and 29 years old with alopecia areata. Some clones in this sample may be carry-over from other donors' samples. Sample: whole blood, taken in connection with sensitization to the hapten diphenylcyclopropenone (DPC). This CDR3 reads CASSLDGGPNYGYTF. The CDR3, as DNA: TGTGCCAGCAGCTTAGACGGGGGGCCTAACTATGGCTACACCTTC.